This T cell receptor (beta chain) was sequenced during a study of identical twins. The study, taken as a whole, reports: Some out-of-frame alpha sequences were shared by twins, and these showed excess low generation probability. Cross-sectional statistical analysis was relied on for the conclusions, without the same donors being followed. Abundant beta clonotypes from cord blood had fewer insertions, unlike memory repertoires, which showed none.

The cDNA had a unique molecular identifier and a template-switch universal primer site. TCRdb re-derived calls from the 5' RACE reads in MiXCR, one entry per CDR3 protein. The sample has more than 1.5 million distinct CDR3 sequences, under 35% seen once. The CDR3 is made up of 16 amino acids. Germline CDR1 SGHRS, CDR2 YFSETQ. With V trimmed by 0 bases and J by 6 bases, 8 bases remained unmatched. To note about this clonotype: What it binds is unknown.

This sequence was found in a newborn girl in good health. The chain couples TRBV5-1 to TRBJ2-1, with 8 bases identical to TRBD2. The sample consisted of cord blood. The CDR3 DNA follows: TGCGCCAGCAGCTTGGTAGCCGGGGGGGAAAGCAATGAGCAGTTCTTC. This codes for CASSLVAGGESNEQFF. Drawing the rest from reference TRBV5-1 and TRBJ2-1, the complete variable domain is KAGVTQTPRYLIKTRGQQVTLSCSPISGHRSVSWYQQTPGQGLQFLFEYFSETQRNKGNFPGRFSGRQFSNSRSEMNVSTLELGDSALYLCASSLVAGGESNEQFFGPGTRLTVL.